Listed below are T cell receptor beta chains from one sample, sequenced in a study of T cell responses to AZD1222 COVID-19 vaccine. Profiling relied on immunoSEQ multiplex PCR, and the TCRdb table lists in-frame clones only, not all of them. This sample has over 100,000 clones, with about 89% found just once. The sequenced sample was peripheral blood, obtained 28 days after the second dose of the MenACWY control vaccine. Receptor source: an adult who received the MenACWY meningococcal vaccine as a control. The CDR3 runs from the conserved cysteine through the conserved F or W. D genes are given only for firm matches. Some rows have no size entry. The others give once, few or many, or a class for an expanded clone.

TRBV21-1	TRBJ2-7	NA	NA	CASSKEGQGVYEQYF	TGTGCCAGCAGCAAAGAGGGACAGGGGGTCTACGAGCAGTACTTC
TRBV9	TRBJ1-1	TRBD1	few	CASSQQGAGKAFF	TGTGCCAGCAGCCAACAGGGGGCGGGGAAAGCTTTCTTT
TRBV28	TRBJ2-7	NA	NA	CASSLGRGGYEQYF	TGTGCCAGCAGTTTGGGCAGGGGAGGGTACGAGCAGTACTTC
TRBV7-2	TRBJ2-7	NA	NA	CASSLRGDSYEQYF	TGTGCCAGCAGCTTAAGGGGGGACTCCTACGAGCAGTACTTC
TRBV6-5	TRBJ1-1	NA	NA	CASSYRGGVTEAFF	TGTGCCAGCAGTTACAGGGGGGGAGTCACTGAAGCTTTCTTT
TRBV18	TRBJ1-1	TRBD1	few	CASSPQGAQTEAFF	TGTGCCAGCTCACCTCAGGGGGCACAGACTGAAGCTTTCTTT
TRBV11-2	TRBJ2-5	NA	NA	CASSLGVGGEETQYF	TGTGCCAGCAGCTTAGGAGTTGGGGGAGAAGAGACCCAGTACTTC
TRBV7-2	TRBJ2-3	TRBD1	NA	CASRTGVLRGPDSTDTQYF	TGTGCCAGCAGGACAGGGGTTTTGCGGGGCCCCGATAGCACAGATACGCAGTATTTT
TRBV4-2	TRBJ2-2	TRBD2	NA	CASSRAGSDTGELFF	TGTGCCAGCAGCCGAGCGGGGTCCGACACCGGGGAGCTGTTTTTT
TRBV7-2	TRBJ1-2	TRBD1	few	CASSLSQGVGYGYTF	TGTGCCAGCAGCTTATCACAGGGGGTTGGCTATGGCTACACCTTC
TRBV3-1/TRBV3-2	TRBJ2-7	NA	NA	CASSQGGVSYEQYF	TGTGCCAGCAGCCAAGGGGGTGTGTCCTACGAGCAGTACTTC
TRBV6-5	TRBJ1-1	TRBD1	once	CASSRDRDTEAFF	TGTGCCAGCAGCAGAGACAGGGACACTGAAGCTTTCTTT
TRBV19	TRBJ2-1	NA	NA	CASREGGTEQFF	TGTGCCAGTAGGGAGGGGGGGACAGAGCAGTTCTTC
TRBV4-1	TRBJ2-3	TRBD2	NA	CASSRSRPASGGSTDTQYF	TGCGCCAGCAGCCGAAGCAGGCCGGCTAGCGGGGGGTCCACAGATACGCAGTATTTT
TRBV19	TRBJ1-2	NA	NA	CASSILGANGYTF	TGTGCCAGTAGTATACTAGGGGCAAATGGCTACACCTTC
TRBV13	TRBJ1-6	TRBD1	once	CASSAGRDSDSYNSPLHF	TGTGCCAGCAGCGCAGGCCGGGACAGCGATTCTTATAATTCACCCCTCCACTTT
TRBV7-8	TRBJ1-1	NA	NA	CASSLYVQAGTEAFF	TGTGCCAGCAGCTTATATGTGCAGGCAGGCACTGAAGCTTTCTTT
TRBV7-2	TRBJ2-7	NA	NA	CASSFGAVSYEQYF	TGTGCCAGCAGCTTCGGTGCAGTATCCTACGAGCAGTACTTC
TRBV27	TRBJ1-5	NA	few	CASSPSTDGSNQPQHF	TGTGCCAGCAGCCCTTCGACGGACGGTAGCAATCAGCCCCAGCATTTT
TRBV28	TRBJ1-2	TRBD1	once	CASSPQGANGVGYGYTF	TGTGCCAGCAGCCCCCAGGGGGCGAACGGGGTGGGCTATGGCTACACCTTC
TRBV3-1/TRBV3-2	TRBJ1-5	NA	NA	CASSLAGTNQPQHF	TGTGCCAGCAGCCTGGCCGGAACTAATCAGCCCCAGCATTTT
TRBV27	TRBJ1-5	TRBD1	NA	CASSFGQGNQPQHF	TGTGCCAGCAGTTTTGGACAGGGGAATCAGCCCCAGCATTTT
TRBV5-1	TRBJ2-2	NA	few	CASSLGPGTGELFF	TGCGCCAGCAGCTTGGGTCCCGGGACCGGGGAGCTGTTTTTT
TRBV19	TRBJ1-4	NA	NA	CASSMRGQSNEKLFF	TGTGCCAGTAGTATGAGAGGACAGTCTAATGAAAAACTGTTTTTT
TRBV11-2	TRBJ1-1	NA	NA	CASSLKWAGNTEAFF	TGTGCCAGCAGCTTAAAATGGGCGGGGAACACTGAAGCTTTCTTT
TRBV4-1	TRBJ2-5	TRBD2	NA	CASSQSGVTQETQYF	TGCGCCAGCAGCCAAAGCGGGGTTACTCAAGAGACCCAGTACTTC